Each of the 18 T cell receptor beta chains below was sequenced from the same sample in a study of patients and donors after allogeneic stem cell transplantation. Using its own MiXCR run on the RT-PCR reads, TCRdb lists one record per CDR3 protein. The profile shows 150,000 to 250,000 distinct CDR3 sequences, less than 45% of them singletons. Source material: blood, either unsorted or a sorted T cell fraction (not recorded which). These receptors all stem from a human donor who was either an allogeneic HSCT recipient or a stem cell or donor lymphocyte infusion donor (not recorded which). It is not recorded whose cells these are; they may come from a transplant donor.

The chain recombines TRBV28 with TRBJ2-1; TRBD2 aligns across 8 bases. With 6 bases clipped from V and 6 bases from J, the junction kept 10 bases outside the gene matches. This CDR3 spans 15 amino acids. In germline, CDR1 is MDHEN, CDR2 SYDVKM. CDR3 sequence: CASSPGLGATNEQFF. CDR3 in DNA: TGTGCCAGCAGCCCGGGACTAGGGGCAACCAATGAGCAGTTCTTC.

This sequence joins TRBV14 and TRBJ2-2; TRBD2 might be the D (5 bases). The CDR3 is 17 residues long. Between the trimmed V and J ends, which lost 1 base and 4 bases, there was a span of 16 bases. The germline CDR1 and CDR2 sequences are SGHDN and FVKESK. In DNA, the CDR3 is TGTGCCAGCAGCCAAGCAGTGAGGGTTTGGAGCACCGGGGAGCTGTTTTTT. This encodes CASSQAVRVWSTGELFF.

This clonotype was recorded only once. V usage is TRBV5-5 and J usage is TRBJ2-7, with TRBD1 matching 7 bases. CDR3 size: 14 residues. CDR1 and CDR2 (germline): SGHKS, YYEKEE (reference sequence). V was pared by 0 bases and J by 3 bases, with 3 bases of the junction left unmatched. CDR3 coding DNA: TGTGCCAGCAGCTTGGGGCAGGGGGACTACGAGCAGTACTTC. Protein: CASSLGQGDYEQYF.

This clonotype was recorded a few times. The chain is built from TRBV18 and TRBJ1-4; D is unresolved. V shed 6 bases and J shed 8 bases, with 19 bases lying between them. The CDR3 has 15 residues. Germline V lookup: CDR1 KGHSH, CDR2 LQKENI. The CDR3 nucleotides are TGTGCCAGCTCCCAAATTGGAGGGTTAGGAGAAAAACTGTTTTTT. This encodes CASSQIGGLGEKLFF.

This chain uses TRBV7-9 with TRBJ1-2, with 7 bases matching TRBD1. In germline, CDR1 is SEHNR, CDR2 FQNEAQ (reference sequence). This CDR3 is built from 13 residues. J was trimmed by 7 bases and V by 5 bases; bases with no gene match: 7. CDR3 nucleotide sequence: TGTGCCAGCAGCCTAAACGACAGGGTTGGCTACACCTTC. Translated, it gives CASSLNDRVGYTF.

The chain combines TRBV7-8 with TRBJ1-2; possibly TRBD1 for D (5 bases). Trimming stripped 1 base from V and 3 bases from J, with 9 bases between. Germline CDR1 and CDR2: SGHVS and FQNEAQ. The CDR3 totals 14 residues. This chain's CDR3 is CASSLDSGDYGYTF. The CDR3 bases are TGTGCCAGCAGCTTAGATTCGGGGGACTATGGCTACACCTTC.

This rearrangement joins TRBV10-3 to TRBJ2-1, with TRBD1 identical over 8 bases. V shed 6 bases and J 4 bases; nucleotides not matched to a gene: 8. The CDR3 has 15 amino acids. The germline gives CDR1 ENHRY, CDR2 SYGVKD. The CDR3 DNA reads as TGTGCCATCAGCTTTAGACAGGGGTTATACAATGAGCAGTTCTTC. It encodes CAISFRQGLYNEQFF.

The J gene is TRBJ1-5, the V gene TRBV20-1; 8 bases map to TRBD1. Per germline, CDR1 DFQATT and CDR2 SNEGSKA (reference sequence). With 6 bases clipped from V and 5 bases from J, the junction kept 6 bases outside the gene matches. There are 13 residues in the CDR3. This chain's CDR3 is CSAGDRGDQPQHF. The CDR3, as DNA: TGCAGTGCAGGAGACAGGGGCGATCAGCCCCAGCATTTT.

This clonotype was recorded a few times. The chain is built from TRBV6-2 or TRBV6-3 and TRBJ1-5; TRBD1 matches 7 bases. Losses at the gene ends were 6 bases for V and 1 base for J; bases not matched to a gene: 15. CDR1 is MNHEY and CDR2 is SVGEGT in the germline V gene. The CDR3 covers 18 residues. CDR3 bases: TGTGCCAGCAGCCGAGATTGGGCAGGGGGTTTAAGCAATCAGCCCCAGCATTTT. This encodes CASSRDWAGGLSNQPQHF.

The V gene is TRBV4-2, the J gene TRBJ2-3; 9 positions match TRBD2. J lost 4 bases, V lost 0 bases, and 11 bases had no gene match. The CDR3 length is 18 residues. Germline CDR1 LGHNA, CDR2 YNFKEQ. The CDR3 is CASSQEEGSGSGADTQYF. Written as DNA, the CDR3 is TGTGCCAGCAGCCAAGAGGAGGGTAGCGGGAGTGGGGCAGATACGCAGTATTTT.

The chain couples TRBV12-3 or TRBV12-4 to TRBJ1-2, with D possibly matching TRBD1 (5 bases). This CDR3 spans 13 amino acids. V was cut by 8 bases and J by 2 bases, with 12 bases left in between. This chain's CDR3 is CASSQGANYGYTF. The CDR3 DNA reads as TGTGCCAGCTCGCAGGGAGCAAACTATGGCTACACCTTC.

CDR3 bases: TGTGCCAGCAGTTTTCTGGAGGGCGCAGGCTATGGCTACACCTTC. The encoded protein is CASSFLEGAGYGYTF. The chain carries TRBV12-3 or TRBV12-4 and TRBJ1-2; D unresolved. The CDR3 spans 15 residues. Trimming shortened V by 3 bases and J by 4 bases, and 15 bases separated the two germline ends.

The chain combines TRBV20-1 with TRBJ2-1; 9 nucleotides align to TRBD2. The CDR3 loop spans 15 amino acids. J gave up 0 bases and V 6 bases, and 6 bases lay outside the gene matches. Germline V CDR1 and CDR2: DFQATT, SNEGSKA (reference sequence). CDR3 coding DNA: TGCAGTGCACCCCATAGCGGGAGCTCCTACAATGAGCAGTTCTTC. Translating gives CSAPHSGSSYNEQFF.

The chain links TRBV5-1 to TRBJ2-1, with D perhaps matching TRBD2 (6 bases). This CDR3 has 14 residues. Per the germline V gene, CDR1 is SGHRS and CDR2 is YFSETQ. V lost 0 bases and J lost 8, with 12 bases in between. CDR3 loop: CASSLDGRDYEQFF. The CDR3, as DNA: TGCGCCAGCAGCTTGGACGGGAGAGATTATGAGCAGTTCTTC.

Details on this clonotype: Sequence at one end of the junction differs from germline and may be a read error. The chain links TRBV24-1 to TRBJ2-2; TRBD1 matches at 10 bases. The CDR3 has 18 residues. CDR1 and CDR2 (germline): KGHDR, SFDVKD. The CDR3 sequence is CATSAFSPGQGNAGELFF. The DNA for the CDR3 is TGTGCCACCAGTGCCTTTTCTCCGGGACAGGGGAACGCCGGGGAGCTGTTTTTT.

The V and J genes are TRBV9 and TRBJ2-3; 7 bases are shared with TRBD2. CDR3 length equals 16 residues. After removal of 4 bases from V and 0 bases from J, the junction contained 8 bases not matched to a gene. Per the germline V gene, CDR1 is SGDLS and CDR2 is YYNGEE. The CDR3 is CASSHPTSESTDTQYF. CDR3 nucleotide sequence: TGTGCCAGCAGCCACCCTACTAGCGAGAGCACAGATACGCAGTATTTT.

V and J are TRBV4-1 and TRBJ2-3; no reliable D call. The germline V and J ends were trimmed by 0 bases and 9 bases, with 13 bases remaining between them. Germline assignment: CDR1 MGHRA and CDR2 YSYEKL. This CDR3 comprises 14 residues. The CDR3 reads CASSQDLLEPTQYF. The CDR3 nucleotides read TGCGCCAGCAGCCAAGATCTACTTGAGCCCACGCAGTATTTT.

The table lists this clonotype with a few counts. The chain combines TRBV5-6 with TRBJ2-3; 8 nucleotides match TRBD2. Germline V CDR1 and CDR2: SGHDT, YYEEEE. V shed 7 bases and J 9 bases; nucleotides not matched to a gene: 7. This CDR3 has 12 amino acids. The CDR3 bases are TGTGCCAGCGGTAGCGGGATAAGGACGCAGTATTTT. Its protein is CASGSGIRTQYF.